The clone carrying this T cell receptor beta chain was counted many times. Its target is unknown. Every individual TCR cDNA molecule carried its own unique molecular identifier, which allowed correction of PCR and sequencing errors. In TCRdb, the 5' RACE reads were re-called with MiXCR into one record per CDR3 protein. The sample consists of roughly 3,600 distinct CDR3 sequences, approximately 8% of them appearing once. The sample's time point: sample taken at primary tumor resection. These data originate in a study of spatial heterogeneity in lung cancer. Findings and caveats of the study: Counts for ubiquitous and regional expanded TCRs went along with ubiquitous and regional nonsynonymous mutations, respectively. How many expanded intratumoral alpha and beta TCRs were present tracked the tumor mutation count, which was a count of nonsynonymous mutations.

Germline V gives CDR1 SGHTA, CDR2 FQGNSA. The CDR3 contains 16 residues. With 5 bases removed from V and 1 base from J, the gap between germline ends came to 16 bases. This TCR was sampled from a male donor with early-stage non-small cell lung cancer. The material sequenced was lung tumor tissue, taken at surgery. This chain links TRBV7-2 with TRBJ2-3; no reliable D call. In nucleotides, the CDR3 is TGTGCCAGCAGCCCGGGTCCCGCAAGGGGCACAGATACGCAGTATTTT. Encoded protein: CASSPGPARGTDTQYF.